This TCR beta chain was sequenced during a study of shared clonotypes between healthy human individuals. Turning to the study itself: Three CD4 naive, three CD4 memory, two CD8 naive and one CD8 memory plate were used per donor. Study conclusions and caveats: Naive subsets usually exceeded memory subsets in estimated richness.

Worth noting for this clone: The antigen remains undetermined.

Assay execution took place at the deep level. Assay used: immunoSEQ multiplex PCR; TCRdb lists only in-frame clones, some missing. The sample consists of approximately 530,000 clones, 95% to 96% of them appearing once. The J segment lost 3 bases and the V segment lost 1 base, leaving 4 bases of the junction unmatched. This CDR3 has 15 residues. Germline CDR1 is SGHRS and CDR2 is YFSETQ. The chain employs TRBV5-1 and TRBJ2-5; 9 bases map to TRBD1. The sample comprised naive CD4+ T cells sorted from blood. The subset: CD45RA+ positively selected. This receptor was obtained from a woman aged 30 to 39 in good health. In DNA, the CDR3 is TGCGCCAGCAGCTTGACCGGGACAGGGAAAGAGACCCAGTACTTC. Translating it yields CASSLTGTGKETQYF.